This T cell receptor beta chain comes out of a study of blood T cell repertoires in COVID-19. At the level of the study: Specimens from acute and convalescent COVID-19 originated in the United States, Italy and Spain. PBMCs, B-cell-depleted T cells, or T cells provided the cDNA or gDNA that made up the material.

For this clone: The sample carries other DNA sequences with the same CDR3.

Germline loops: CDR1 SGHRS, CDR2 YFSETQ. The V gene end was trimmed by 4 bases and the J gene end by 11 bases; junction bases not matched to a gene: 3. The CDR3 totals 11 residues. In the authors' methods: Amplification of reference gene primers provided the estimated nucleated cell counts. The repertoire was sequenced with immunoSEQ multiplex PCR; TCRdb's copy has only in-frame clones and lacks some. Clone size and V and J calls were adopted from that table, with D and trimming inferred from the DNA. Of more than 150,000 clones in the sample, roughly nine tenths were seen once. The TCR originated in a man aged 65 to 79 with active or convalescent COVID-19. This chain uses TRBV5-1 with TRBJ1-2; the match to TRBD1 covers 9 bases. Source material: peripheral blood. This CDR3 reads CASSLDRGYTF. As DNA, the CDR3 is TGCGCCAGCAGCCTTGACAGGGGGTACACCTTC.